A selection of T cell receptor beta chains follows, all from one sample in a study of blood T cell repertoires in COVID-19. The data were produced by immunoSEQ multiplex PCR, yet TCRdb's version contains in-frame clones alone and is incomplete. The table shows tens of thousands of clones, with 80% occurring only once. Specimen: peripheral blood. The receptors come from a woman of 80 years or more with acute or convalescent COVID-19. The CDR3 runs from the conserved cysteine through the conserved F or W. The D gene is left open where the match is weak.

j_gene | d_gene | v_gene | CDR3aa
TRBJ2-2 | TRBD1 | TRBV14 | CASCRDSAFGELFF
TRBJ2-5 | TRBD1 | TRBV30 | CAWAQGARETQYF
TRBJ1-5 | TRBD1 | TRBV28 | CASRTGGFNQPQHF
TRBJ2-1 | NA | TRBV14 | CASSQVAGIRYEQFF
TRBJ1-4 | NA | TRBV5-1 | CASSLAPPATNEKLFF
TRBJ1-1 | TRBD1 | TRBV7-8 | CASSPLTGDNTEAFF
TRBJ2-7 | TRBD1 | TRBV10-1 | CASSDSGTGGDEQYF
TRBJ2-3 | TRBD1 | TRBV27 | CASGTGVTDTQYF
TRBJ1-6 | TRBD1 | TRBV10-3 | CAISGTGSPLHF
TRBJ2-7 | TRBD2 | TRBV7-2 | CASSQGLAGVPYEQYF
TRBJ1-1 | TRBD1 | TRBV18 | CASSPLDRGPSRSRAFF
TRBJ2-1 | NA | TRBV21-1 | CASSRRDRGKKQHNEQFF
TRBJ2-7 | NA | TRBV7-8 | CASSFAGATEQYF
TRBJ2-1 | NA | TRBV7-2 | CASKLTRTSPPFF
TRBJ2-1 | TRBD2 | TRBV5-4 | CASSRGGRYNEQFF
TRBJ2-1 | NA | TRBV7-8 | CATLDISYNEQFF
TRBJ1-6 | TRBD1 | TRBV16 | CASSFQTGTANSPLHF
TRBJ2-5 | TRBD1 | TRBV30 | CAWTRGTPIQKTQYF
TRBJ2-7 | NA | TRBV14 | CASSQAAGYEQYF
TRBJ2-1 | TRBD2 | TRBV7-9 | CASSLWLAGSYNEQFF
TRBJ2-1 | TRBD2 | TRBV30 | CAWRASGGAREQFF
TRBJ1-2 | TRBD1 | TRBV7-9 | CATGTRTGVNYGYTF
TRBJ1-5 | TRBD1 | TRBV19 | CASRWGYRGSNQPQHF
TRBJ2-5 | NA | TRBV2 | CASSEGATYF
TRBJ2-1 | NA | TRBV7-9 | CASSLDSSYNEQFF
TRBJ2-7 | NA | TRBV5-1 | CASSLVTAGSYEQYF
TRBJ2-3 | NA | TRBV5-1 | CASSLATRGTDTQYF
TRBJ2-5 | NA | TRBV7-9 | CASSFSLLQETQYF
TRBJ2-3 | TRBD1 | TRBV18 | CASSPGQGGTDTQYF
TRBJ2-3 | NA | TRBV5-4 | CASSLAAADTQYF
TRBJ2-7 | TRBD2 | TRBV5-1 | CASSPAGTSGSYEQYF
TRBJ2-3 | TRBD1 | TRBV2 | CASSDQTGGTDTQYF
TRBJ2-3 | TRBD2 | TRBV11-3 | CASSEGTSGRTDTQYF
TRBJ1-1 | NA | TRBV30 | CAWETQNTEAFF
TRBJ2-1 | NA | TRBV7-9 | CASSLPLWSSSYNEQFF
TRBJ1-5 | NA | TRBV7-2 | CASSLDGGNRPQHF
TRBJ2-7 | TRBD2 | TRBV5-6 | CASSLILAGEVYEQYF
TRBJ2-2 | NA | TRBV11-3 | CASSLIASGELFF
TRBJ2-7 | TRBD2 | TRBV10-3 | CAISEPGLADISYEQYF
TRBJ1-1 | TRBD1 | TRBV7-2 | CASSYTGGTEAFF
TRBJ2-7 | TRBD1 | TRBV6-5 | CASSPQTGVYEQYF
TRBJ1-2 | NA | TRBV6-6 | CAWAGLYGYTF
TRBJ2-7 | NA | TRBV6-1 | CASSETGSPSYEQYF
TRBJ2-2 | NA | TRBV15 | CATSRFGGLNPLFANTGELFF
TRBJ1-1 | TRBD1 | TRBV6-4 | CASSADRHSAEAFF
TRBJ2-7 | TRBD2 | TRBV10-1 | CASSTAGAYEQYF
TRBJ2-1 | NA | TRBV19 | CASSIDRGFDEQFF
TRBJ2-3 | NA | TRBV6-5 | CASSSTGKATQYF
TRBJ2-3 | NA | TRBV25-1 | CASRRDRFTQYF
TRBJ2-4 | TRBD1 | TRBV16 | CASSSQGAPDGYIQYF
TRBJ2-1 | TRBD2 | TRBV6-1 | CASSDLSGGKNQQFF
TRBJ2-2 | NA | TRBV4-1 | CASSHRTANTGELFF
TRBJ1-2 | NA | TRBV5-1 | CASSLASDYGYTF